The sequence of this T cell receptor beta chain was determined in a study of blood T cell repertoires in COVID-19. Repertoires were generated with immunoSEQ multiplex PCR, while TCRdb's copy carries only in-frame clones and drops some. Counted here are roughly 260,000 clones, about 89% occurring once; the ten biggest clones make up approximately 9.8%. Germline lookup yields CDR1 KGHSH and CDR2 LQKENI. This CDR3 spans 14 amino acids. V shed 5 bases and J shed 5 bases, with 16 bases lying between them. V and J are TRBV18 and TRBJ2-7; tentative D call: TRBD1 (6 bases). This receptor was identified in a man aged 35 to 55 who had recovered from COVID-19. Source material: peripheral blood. CDR3: CASSSGTGWDEQYF. The CDR3 nucleotides read TGTGCCAGCTCATCTGGAACAGGGTGGGACGAGCAGTACTTC.